A selection of T cell receptor beta chains follows, all from one sample in a study of T cells after yellow fever vaccination. TCRdb reanalysed the 5' RACE reads using MiXCR and keeps one entry per CDR3 protein. The sample lists over 200,000 distinct CDR3 sequences, about 7% seen once, with around 1.1% in the top ten. The sample was CD4+ T cells sorted from PBMCs, taken on the day of the yellow fever booster vaccination. These receptors all come from a young man who received the YFV17D yellow fever vaccine. The CDR3 runs from the conserved cysteine through the conserved F or W. The D gene is left open where the match is weak. Expanded clones are given a class, and other clones once, few, many or no size at all.

size	V	J	D	DNA	CDR3
many	TRBV20-1	TRBJ1-1	-	TGCAGTGCTAGAGAAGGGTTTGACAGGAGGGGGACTGAAGCTTTCTTT	CSAREGFDRRGTEAFF
many	TRBV9	TRBJ2-3	TRBD2	TGTGCCAGCAGCATCGGACTAGCGGAGACGATAGATACGCAGTATTTT	CASSIGLAETIDTQYF
many	TRBV29-1	TRBJ2-1	TRBD2	TGCAGCGCTAAAATGACTAGCGGGAGCTACAATGAGCAGTTCTTC	CSAKMTSGSYNEQFF
-	TRBV20-1	TRBJ2-7	-	TGCAGTGCTAGAGGGGGGGGCAGGGGACCCTACGAGCAGTACTTC	CSARGGGRGPYEQYF
few	TRBV20-1	TRBJ1-5	-	TGCTGTGCTAGAGATGCAACAGGGATATGGGATCAGCCCCAGCATTTT	CCARDATGIWDQPQHF
few	TRBV7-8	TRBJ2-2	TRBD1	TGTGCCAGCAGTCCTCTCCGGGGACAGATAATCACCGGGGAGCTGTTTTTT	CASSPLRGQIITGELFF
many	TRBV4-2	TRBJ2-7	TRBD2	TGTGCCAGCAGCCAAGGGGGGGGACTAGCTTCGTACGAGCAGTACTTC	CASSQGGGLASYEQYF
few	TRBV5-1	TRBJ2-7	-	TGCGCCAGCAGCTTGGCGCAGGGCCGTGAGCAGTACTTC	CASSLAQGREQYF
few	TRBV10-2	TRBJ2-7	-	TGCGCCAGCAGTGAACGGACGGGACGCCGCCGCTACGAGCAGTACTTC	CASSERTGRRRYEQYF
many	TRBV12-3/TRBV12-4	TRBJ2-1	-	TGTGCCAGCGGGAGGAGGGGGAATGAGCAGTTCTTC	CASGRRGNEQFF
-	TRBV5-8	TRBJ2-6	-	TGTGCCAGCAGCCCTGGACTCCTCTCTGGGGCCAACGTCCTGACTTTC	CASSPGLLSGANVLTF
many	TRBV5-1	TRBJ2-6	-	TGCGCCAGCAGCTTGCGGGTTTCGTCCAGGCCCAGCTCTGGGGCCAACGTCCTGACTTTC	CASSLRVSSRPSSGANVLTF
few	TRBV29-1	TRBJ1-5	-	TGCAGCGTTGAAGGGGAAAATCAGCCCCAGCATTTT	CSVEGENQPQHF
-	TRBV10-3	TRBJ2-7	-	TGTGCCACTCGGTTCGGCGGGATGTACTACGAGCAGTACTTC	CATRFGGMYYEQYF
few	TRBV20-1	TRBJ2-2	TRBD2	TGCAGCGCGACTAGCGGGAGTGGTGACACCGGGGAGCTGTTTTTT	CSATSGSGDTGELFF
many	TRBV29-1	TRBJ2-7	TRBD1	TGCAGCGTTGGCCTGGACAGGGGGGTCGAGCAGTACTTC	CSVGLDRGVEQYF
-	TRBV7-2	TRBJ2-1	-	TGTGCCAGCAGCATACCCTCCAATGAGCAGTTCTTC	CASSIPSNEQFF
-	TRBV19	TRBJ2-1	-	TGTGCCAGTAGTATGATGCGGGGCGCCTACAATGAGCAGTTCTTC	CASSMMRGAYNEQFF
many	TRBV7-9	TRBJ2-2	-	TGTGCCAGCAGCTTAGCGCCGACCGGGGAGCTGTTTTTT	CASSLAPTGELFF
many	TRBV30	TRBJ2-3	-	TGTGCCTGGACCGCGTGGGTCTACACAGATACGCAGTATTTT	CAWTAWVYTDTQYF
-	TRBV4-3	TRBJ2-2	TRBD2	TGCGCCAGCAGCCAAACGGGACTAGCAGCGAACACCGGGGAGCTGTTTTTT	CASSQTGLAANTGELFF
few	TRBV18	TRBJ2-3	TRBD2	TGTGCCAGCTCACAACCGGGACTAGCGGATACAGATACGCAGTATTTT	CASSQPGLADTDTQYF
many	TRBV14	TRBJ2-1	-	TGTGCCAGCAGCCGACCCGGGACGGAGAATGAGCAGTTCTTC	CASSRPGTENEQFF
few	TRBV18	TRBJ2-5	-	TGTGCCAGCTCACCGATGCGCCAAGAGACCCAGTACTTC	CASSPMRQETQYF
few	TRBV20-1	TRBJ2-5	TRBD1	TGCAGTGCTAGGGGGGACAGGAAGGAGACCCAGTACTTC	CSARGDRKETQYF
few	TRBV15	TRBJ2-7	-	TGTGCCACCAGCAGAGATCTAAGGACTTACGAGCAGTACTTC	CATSRDLRTYEQYF
-	TRBV10-3	TRBJ2-5	TRBD1	TGTGCCATCAGTGAACCGGGACAGGGTGGGGAGACCCAGTACTTC	CAISEPGQGGETQYF
-	TRBV18	TRBJ2-7	-	TGTGCCAGCTCCACTGGCCGGGACTACGAGCAGTACTTC	CASSTGRDYEQYF
few	TRBV27	TRBJ2-5	-	TGTGCCAGCAGTTTAAATTATCTTGGGGAGACCCAGTACTTC	CASSLNYLGETQYF
few	TRBV7-2	TRBJ2-5	TRBD1	TGTGCCAGCAGGCGATCCGGGACAGGGTCCGAGACCCAGTACTTC	CASRRSGTGSETQYF
-	TRBV12-3/TRBV12-4	TRBJ2-5	TRBD2	TGTGCCAGCAATATAGGGCCGACTAGCGGGAGACAAGAGACCCAGTACTTC	CASNIGPTSGRQETQYF
many	TRBV20-1	TRBJ1-2	TRBD1	TGCAGTGCTATGTACGGGACAGGGGACGGCTACACCTTC	CSAMYGTGDGYTF
few	TRBV20-1	TRBJ1-5	TRBD1	TGCAGTGCTACGACAGGGAGCCTGGGTAGCAATCAGCCCCAGCATTTT	CSATTGSLGSNQPQHF
many	TRBV14	TRBJ1-1	-	TGTGCCAGCAGCCAACTCGGGACGGCTAACACTGAAGCTTTCTTT	CASSQLGTANTEAFF
few	TRBV29-1	TRBJ1-4	-	TGCAGCGTGGCCAATGGGGGAGACGAAAAACTGTTTTTT	CSVANGGDEKLFF
few	TRBV7-2	TRBJ2-7	-	TGTGCCAGCAGCTTAGAACGCGCCACTAGTAGCGAGCAGTACTTC	CASSLERATSSEQYF
many	TRBV7-2	TRBJ2-3	-	TGTGCCAGCAGGAATTACGAAACGCAGTATTTT	CASRNYETQYF
few	TRBV5-6	TRBJ1-2	TRBD1	TGTGCCAGCAGAAACGAAAAACAGGGGACGGACTATGGCTACACCTTC	CASRNEKQGTDYGYTF
many	TRBV12-3/TRBV12-4	TRBJ2-7	-	TGTGCCAGCAGTTTAGGCGGGCTCTCCTACGAGCAGTACTTC	CASSLGGLSYEQYF
few	TRBV28	TRBJ2-7	-	TGTGCCAGCAGTCCCGGGCGGGACTTAGTATACTACGAGCAGTACTTC	CASSPGRDLVYYEQYF
many	TRBV6-4	TRBJ2-1	-	TGTGCCAGCAGTGTTCGGAGCCCCGAGCAGTTCTTC	CASSVRSPEQFF
few	TRBV27	TRBJ2-7	TRBD1	TGTGCCAGCAGTCCCCAGGGGGTGAGCAACCACGAGCAGTACTTC	CASSPQGVSNHEQYF
many	TRBV4-1	TRBJ2-1	TRBD2	TGCGCCAGCAGTCATCCGACTAGCGGGAGAGGTGGGTCCTACAATGAGCAGTTCTTC	CASSHPTSGRGGSYNEQFF
many	TRBV11-2	TRBJ2-2	-	TGTGCCAGCAGCTCTGGGATGGGGGAGCTGTTTTTT	CASSSGMGELFF
-	TRBV2	TRBJ2-7	TRBD2	TGTGCCACCTCACTAGCGGGAGGCCACGAGCAGTACTTC	CATSLAGGHEQYF
few	TRBV5-1	TRBJ2-7	TRBD2	TGCGCCAGCAGCTTGGGTCTGACTAGCGGGGGAACCTACGAGCAGTACTTC	CASSLGLTSGGTYEQYF
-	TRBV3-1	TRBJ2-7	-	TGTGCCAGCAGCCTCATGGCGGGATTTTCATACGAGCAGTACTTC	CASSLMAGFSYEQYF
few	TRBV12-3/TRBV12-4	TRBJ2-7	TRBD1	TGTGCCAGCAGTTTATCCCCCGTCGACAGGGGATACGAGCAGTACTTC	CASSLSPVDRGYEQYF
few	TRBV9	TRBJ2-2	TRBD2	TGTGCCAGCAGCGTAGTCGGGAGGGGCGCCGGGGAGCTGTTTTTT	CASSVVGRGAGELFF
many	TRBV5-1	TRBJ2-1	TRBD1	TGCGCCAGCAGCTTGGGGGCGAGGGGGCTCGGGAATGAGCAGTTCTTC	CASSLGARGLGNEQFF
few	TRBV5-1	TRBJ2-3	TRBD2	TGCGCCAGTCTTCCTAGCGGGGGTAGCACAGATACGCAGTATTTT	CASLPSGGSTDTQYF
many	TRBV28	TRBJ2-5	-	TGTGCCAGCGCCTACGGTCAAGAGACCCAGTACTTC	CASAYGQETQYF
many	TRBV5-6	TRBJ2-1	TRBD2	TGTGCCAGCAGCTTGGGGACTAGCCGCTACAATGAGCAGTTCTTC	CASSLGTSRYNEQFF